This TCR beta chain was sequenced during a study of blood T cell repertoires in COVID-19. Study as a whole: PBMCs, B-cell-depleted T cells, or T cells provided the cDNA or gDNA that made up the material.

Original analysis: Counts of nucleated cells, estimated from reference gene primer amplification, were obtained. Assay: immunoSEQ multiplex PCR; the TCRdb copy retains only in-frame clones and omits some. That table is the source of V, J and clone size, and D and trimming were worked out from the DNA. Of about 140,000 clones in the sample, 84% were seen once. J gave up 9 bases and V 5 bases, and 0 bases lay outside the gene matches. CDR3 length: 11 amino acids. Germline values: CDR1 ENHRY, CDR2 SYGVKD. Seattle's cohort entered during active infection and was followed longitudinally. This receptor was identified in a man aged 30 to 39 with COVID-19, enrolled during active disease. V is TRBV10-3 and J is TRBJ2-1; 8 nucleotides match TRBD2. Material: peripheral blood. The CDR3 here is CAISLAGEQFF. CDR3 coding DNA: TGTGCCATCAGTCTAGCGGGTGAGCAGTTCTTC.